This T cell receptor beta chain was sequenced for a study of T cell responses to AZD1222 COVID-19 vaccine (dated by TCRdb to the early 2020s). At the level of the whole study: TCR sequencing was performed for 230 to 250 trial participants, of whom about 200 were given two doses of AZD1222 and approximately 25 were given two doses of MenACWY control vaccine. Trial participants were enrolled into age subgroups of 18-55, 56-69 and 70-plus years, which contained around 140, 26 and 57 TCR-sequenced participants, respectively.

The meaning of the sample's time point label: about 28 days (+/-7) after the second vaccine dose. AZD1222 recipients whose second dose came at about 4 weeks and those whose second dose came at about 12 weeks were combined into one group, since spike-specific TCR depth and breadth did not differ between the two schedules. The vaccinee samples were drawn from two UK trials, COV001 and COV002, one of which was a single-blind randomized controlled phase 2/3 trial testing AZD1222 (ChAdOx1 nCoV-19) in healthy adults. Trial participant PBMC samples were collected at day 0 and day 28 after the second dose for TCRbeta chain sequencing. Study-wide conclusions, independent of this receptor: Reportedly, close to half of the unique spike-specific TCRs recognized epitopes lying outside the regions that are mutated in the B.1.351 and B.1.1.7 variants. Conclusions about previously exposed vaccinees were limited because only six or seven AZD1222 recipients were SARS-CoV-2 seropositive at baseline. The vaccine-associated CD4 TCRs covered the entire spike protein, and the dominant responses fell in regions 160-218 and 743-854. After two AZD1222 doses, spike-specific TCR breadth and depth were significantly higher than at day 0 and than in MenACWY recipients. Because no day 14 peak-response samples were available, the repertoires could be characterized only after the peak T cell response. Most participants were white British and females outnumbered males, and the authors suggested that clonal diversity may have been underestimated. In the small 56-69-year group, the increase in depth fell short of significance, most likely because of low power.

The CDR3 regions of human TCRbeta chains were subjected to immunosequencing. Under the source paper's analysis protocol: TCRs in the repertoires were compared against a reference library of SARS-CoV-2-specific TCRs that had been generated with the MIRA antigen-specificity platform. Breadth was defined as the fraction of unique TCRs that were SARS-CoV-2-associated, and depth was defined as the fraction of total T cells that were SARS-CoV-2-associated. Using the MIRA data, every spike-specific TCR was mapped to the spike region that the TCR reacted to and assigned to either a CD4 or a CD8 class. Log10-transformed breadth and depth values were compared by one-way ANOVA with Sidak's multiple comparisons tests. Imported from immuneACCESS, the table was reduced by TCRdb to in-frame sequences with V and J called. These copies leave out some clones; in studies compared against another copy, an unresolved V gene accounts for under half, and the cause of the remainder is not known. The V and J calls and clone size come from that table; D and trimming were worked out from the DNA. For this sample the table gives roughly 110,000 clones, of which roughly nine tenths were detected only once. Together, the top ten hold 4.8% of the sample.

CDR1 and CDR2, per the germline V gene, are SQVTM and ANQGSEA. The junction shows trimming of 0 bases on V and 6 bases on J, plus 5 bases between the germline ends. The CDR3 holds 11 amino acids from the cysteine to the phenylalanine. Only the CDR3 region is kept as DNA, spanning 33 bases read in frame from base 1. Notes on this clone: The target of this receptor is not known. Per-base quality was not reported, and no clone a single base away is much larger than it.

The sample consisted of peripheral blood, taken 28 days after the second AZD1222 dose. The sequence was collected from an adult who received the AZD1222 COVID-19 vaccine. The rearranged segments are TRBV29-1 and TRBJ1-2; the D segment cannot be called with confidence. The nucleotide sequence is TGCAGCGTTGAAGATAGAAATGGCTACACCTTC. Its protein reads: CSVEDRNGYTF.